Shown below are 25 T cell receptor beta chains from a single sample sequenced in a study of sequential checkpoint blockade in melanoma. Assay: immunoSEQ multiplex PCR; the TCRdb copy retains only in-frame clones and omits some. The sample has about 7,100 clones; around 30% are singletons. Treatment defined: randomized to nivolumab then ipilimumab (arm A) or the reverse (arm B). Here the sequenced sample was tumor tissue (inferred from file names), taken from a patient given nivolumab and ipilimumab in sequence. The receptors here all came from a human donor with melanoma.

This clone appeared a few times. This rearrangement joins TRBV18 to TRBJ1-4, with a possible D match to TRBD1 (5 bases). The CDR3 has 13 amino acids. Per germline, CDR1 KGHSH and CDR2 LQKENI. Trimming took 6 bases from V and 5 from J, leaving 10 bases between them. The CDR3 reads CASSPRGNEKLFF. The CDR3 DNA reads TGTGCCAGCTCCCCTAGGGGAAATGAAAAACTGTTTTTT.

V is TRBV19 and J is TRBJ2-6; 8 bases align to TRBD1. The CDR3 is 16 residues long. Germline assignment: CDR1 LNHDA and CDR2 SQIVND (reference sequence). The V and J ends lost 8 bases and 0 bases, in that order; junction bases with no gene match: 6. The CDR3 protein is CASCDRGNSGANVLTF. Here the CDR3 DNA reads TGTGCCAGTTGCGACAGGGGAAACTCTGGGGCCAACGTCCTGACTTTC.

The V gene is TRBV7-7, the J gene TRBJ2-3, with 12 bases matching TRBD2. The germline V gene has CDR1 SSHAT and CDR2 FNYEAQ (reference sequence). This CDR3 spans 17 amino acids. The trim removed 5 bases at V and 2 bases at J, leaving 8 bases unmatched. CDR3 DNA sequence: TGTGCCAGCAGCACTGGGACTAGCGGGTTACCCACAGATACGCAGTATTTT. Protein sequence: CASSTGTSGLPTDTQYF.

The table lists this clone with many counts. The CDR3 DNA reads as TGTGCCAGCAGCTTATTGGGGGGGAACACTGAAGCTTTCTTT. Protein: CASSLLGGNTEAFF. The chain recombines TRBV11-3 with TRBJ1-1, with a possible D match to TRBD1 (5 bases). CDR1 SGHNT and CDR2 YENEEA come from the germline V gene. Trimming pared 2 bases from V and 1 base from J, leaving 8 bases between. The CDR3 has 14 amino acids.

This clone rates as medium-sized. The J gene is TRBJ1-1, the V gene TRBV11-3; TRBD1 is a possible D gene (6 bases). The CDR3 runs 14 residues. Between the trimmed V and J ends, which lost 3 bases and 1 base, there was a span of 9 bases. Looked up from germline, CDR1 is SGHNT and CDR2 is YENEEA. In DNA form, the CDR3 reads TGTGCCAGCAGCTTGCAACAGGGGAACACTGAAGCTTTCTTT. Translation gives CASSLQQGNTEAFF. The whole variable domain, filled in from reference TRBV11-3 and TRBJ1-1, reads EAGVVQSPRYKIIEKKQPVAFWCNPISGHNTLYWYLQNLGQGPELLIRYENEEAVDDSQLPKDRFSAERLKGVDSTLKIQPAELGDSAVYLCASSLQQGNTEAFFGQGTRLTVV.

This chain uses TRBV29-1 with TRBJ2-7; 10 bases are shared with TRBD1. Trimming at V came to 7 bases and at J to 2 bases, leaving 8 bases not matched to a gene. Germline V gene sequence: CDR1 SQVTM, CDR2 ANQGSEA. This CDR3 spans 14 amino acids. The CDR3 nucleotides are TGCAGCGCCTCTGGGACAGGGGCCCCCTACGAGCAGTACTTC. Encoded protein: CSASGTGAPYEQYF.

The CDR3 region is CASSEKRGTDTQYF. The CDR3 region has the DNA TGTGCCAGCAGCGAAAAGAGGGGCACAGATACGCAGTATTTT. V gene TRBV11-3 combines with J gene TRBJ2-3; D is possibly TRBD2 (5 bases). CDR3 length: 14 residues. Germline CDR1 is SGHNT and CDR2 is YENEEA. Between the trimmed V and J ends, which lost 5 bases and 1 base, there was a span of 10 bases.

V gene TRBV6-8 combines with J gene TRBJ2-7; 9 bases map to TRBD2. V was clipped by 6 bases and J by 6 bases; unmatched bases: 3. This CDR3 spans 12 amino acids. Germline V gene sequence: CDR1 MNHGY, CDR2 SAAAGT. The CDR3 loop is CASRGLAIEQYF. The CDR3 DNA is TGTGCCAGCAGGGGACTAGCTATCGAGCAGTACTTC.

This clone turned up a few times. CDR3 DNA sequence: TGTGCCAGCAGCTTAACAGGGGTTGTTAACACCATATATTTT. This sequence encodes CASSLTGVVNTIYF. J is TRBJ1-3 and V is TRBV11-3, with 7 positions matching TRBD1. Germline V gives CDR1 SGHNT, CDR2 YENEEA. The CDR3 is made up of 14 amino acids. V was clipped by 2 bases and J by 7 bases; unmatched bases: 5.

V gene TRBV6-8 combines with J gene TRBJ1-2, with D perhaps matching TRBD1 (5 bases). CDR3 length: 12 amino acids. Germline assignment: CDR1 MNHGY and CDR2 SAAAGT. The V end was cut by 6 bases, the J end by 4 bases, with 9 bases between. The CDR3: CASRPTGYGYTF. For the CDR3, the DNA is TGTGCCAGCAGGCCTACAGGCTATGGCTACACCTTC.

This clone was counted only a few times. In DNA form, the CDR3 reads TGTGCCATCAGTGAGGGGGTACTGCCAGATACGCAGTATTTT. Its protein product is CAISEGVLPDTQYF. The gene calls are TRBV10-3 and TRBJ2-3; no clear D. The CDR3 consists of 14 residues. In germline, CDR1 is ENHRY, CDR2 SYGVKD. Trimming cost V 2 bases and J 4 bases, with 10 bases left between them.

This rearrangement joins TRBV11-3 to TRBJ2-3; unclear D gene. Germline values: CDR1 SGHNT, CDR2 YENEEA. The CDR3 extends over 14 amino acids. With 4 bases removed from V and 5 bases from J, the gap between germline ends came to 13 bases. Written as DNA, the CDR3 is TGTGCCAGCAGCTCCGGTGACTCGAGAGATACGCAGTATTTT. Its translation is CASSSGDSRDTQYF.

The rearrangement links TRBV6-8 to TRBJ2-5, with D perhaps TRBD1 (6 bases). The CDR3 consists of 12 residues. Per germline, CDR1 MNHGY and CDR2 SAAAGT. V lost 4 bases, J lost 7 bases, and 10 bases lay in between. The CDR3 reads CASSCCRGTQYF. The CDR3 coding sequence is TGTGCCAGCAGTTGCTGCAGGGGGACCCAGTACTTC.

This clone was observed a handful of times. V usage is TRBV25-1 and J usage is TRBJ2-5, with 8 positions matching TRBD1. Germline trimming cut 4 bases from V and 3 bases from J; bases unmatched to any gene: 4. The CDR3 is 14 amino acids. Germline CDR1 MGHDK, CDR2 SYGVNS. The CDR3 DNA reads TGTGCCAGCAGTGGGTGGGGACAGGAAGAGACCCAGTACTTC. Its translation: CASSGWGQEETQYF.

The V gene is TRBV5-1, the J gene TRBJ2-5; maybe TRBD1 (6 bases). This CDR3 has 14 amino acids. With 0 bases removed from V and 5 bases from J, the gap between germline ends came to 11 bases. Germline V gene sequence: CDR1 SGHRS, CDR2 YFSETQ. The CDR3 region has the DNA TGCGCCAGCAGCTTGGAACCCCAGGGGGAGACCCAGTACTTC. Amino acid sequence: CASSLEPQGETQYF.

This clone was recorded a few times. The V gene is TRBV11-3, the J gene TRBJ1-2, with D possibly being TRBD1 (5 bases). In germline, CDR1 is SGHNT, CDR2 YENEEA. Trimming took off 0 bases at V and 7 bases at J, with 12 bases between the two ends. This CDR3 has 14 residues. CDR3 coding DNA: TGTGCCAGCAGCTTAGATCAGGGTAGGGCTGGCTACACCTTC. It translates to CASSLDQGRAGYTF.

V is TRBV6-1 and J is TRBJ2-7, with D uncertain. The germline gives CDR1 MNHNS, CDR2 SASEGT. Trimming pared 0 bases from V and 2 bases from J, leaving 14 bases between. This CDR3 spans 16 amino acids. CDR3 sequence reads: CASSEALLQAAYEQYF. The CDR3 nucleotides read TGTGCCAGCAGTGAAGCGCTTCTGCAGGCCGCCTACGAGCAGTACTTC.

The chain employs TRBV14 and TRBJ2-3, with D hard to call. V lost 0 bases, J lost 0 bases, and 4 bases lay in between. Germline V CDR1 and CDR2: SGHDN, FVKESK. The CDR3 contains 14 residues. CDR3 in amino acids: CASSQERSTDTQYF. CDR3 nucleotide sequence: TGTGCCAGCAGCCAAGAACGGAGCACAGATACGCAGTATTTT.

The chain employs TRBV18 and TRBJ2-7; 10 nucleotides match TRBD1. Germline assignment: CDR1 KGHSH and CDR2 LQKENI. Trimming removed 0 bases from V and 3 bases from J; junction bases left unmatched: 2. The CDR3 has 15 residues. CDR3 sequence (DNA): TGTGCCAGCTCACCACCAGGGGACAGGGGCTACGAGCAGTACTTC. Its protein product is CASSPPGDRGYEQYF.

This chain uses TRBV12-5 with TRBJ2-6; 9 bases map to TRBD1. This CDR3 has 19 residues. Per germline, CDR1 LGHNT and CDR2 FRNRAP. CDR3 DNA: TGTGCCAGCATTCCCACACTCCGGGGACAGGGCTCTGGGGCCAACGTCCTGACTTTC. Residues: CASIPTLRGQGSGANVLTF.

This clone was counted between two and nine times. J is TRBJ1-4 and V is TRBV6-8; tentative D call: TRBD1 (6 bases). The CDR3 contains 14 residues. V lost 10 bases, J lost 5 bases, and 17 bases lay in between. In germline, CDR1 is MNHGY, CDR2 SAAAGT. The CDR3 here is CAISPGGLNEKLFF. CDR3 coding DNA: TGTGCCATTTCCCCGGGGGGCCTCAATGAAAAACTGTTTTTT.

V and J are TRBV19 and TRBJ1-2, with D uncertain. The CDR3 contains 15 residues. Trimming took off 5 bases at V and 8 bases at J, with 21 bases between the two ends. CDR1 LNHDA and CDR2 SQIVND come from the germline V gene (reference sequence). This CDR3 reads CASSPRPENSAGYTF. For the CDR3, the DNA is TGTGCCAGTAGTCCCCGACCGGAAAACTCAGCGGGCTACACCTTC. The whole variable domain, filled in from reference TRBV19 and TRBJ1-2, reads DGGITQSPKYLFRKEGQNVTLSCEQNLNHDAMYWYRQDPGQGLRLIYYSQIVNDFQKGDIAEGYSVSREKKESFPLTVTSAQKNPTAFYLCASSPRPENSAGYTFGSGTRLTVV.

The chain couples TRBV5-1 to TRBJ2-2; 7 bases agree with TRBD1. With V trimmed by 6 bases and J by 3 bases, 8 bases remained unmatched. Germline V lookup: CDR1 SGHRS, CDR2 YFSETQ. The CDR3 is 15 amino acids. CDR3 DNA sequence: TGCGCCAGCACCCTTGACAGGGTAGACACCGGGGAGCTGTTTTTT. Protein sequence: CASTLDRVDTGELFF.

By sample share, this clone is medium-sized (0.01 to 0.1%). The V gene is TRBV11-3, the J gene TRBJ1-6; 7 nucleotides align to TRBD1. With V trimmed by 3 bases and J by 10 bases, 6 bases remained unmatched. Germline CDR1 reads SGHNT; CDR2 reads YENEEA. This CDR3 contains 14 residues. CDR3 nucleotides: TGTGCCAGCAGCTTGCAGGGGGTTGGGTCACCCCTCCACTTT. Its translation is CASSLQGVGSPLHF.

The rearrangement links TRBV15 to TRBJ2-1; 7 positions agree with TRBD1. The CDR3 is made up of 18 amino acids. V was clipped by 1 base and J by 7 bases; unmatched bases: 16. Per germline, CDR1 LNHNV and CDR2 YYDKDF (reference sequence). CDR3 amino acids: CATSRGLPTGYPKNEQFF. The CDR3 DNA follows: TGTGCCACCAGCAGAGGACTCCCGACAGGGTACCCGAAAAATGAGCAGTTCTTC.